This T cell receptor beta chain was profiled in a study of OX40 agonist ivuxolimab in advanced cancers. Broadly, across the study: The costimulatory receptor OX40 (CD134) was targeted by ivuxolimab, a fully human IgG2 agonistic monoclonal antibody. Intravenous ivuxolimab was administered to patients every 2 weeks at six dose levels: 0.01, 0.1, 0.3, 1.5, 3 and 10 mg/kg. Peripheral TCRbeta sequencing was intended to test whether TCR sequence diversity was altered and clonal T-cell expansion was caused by ivuxolimab. A male proportion of almost 85% and a mean age of 60 years, ranging from 23 to 79, were recorded for the dose-escalation cohort. The paper covers the monotherapy dose-escalation part of the phase I ivuxolimab trial, which included N of about 50 patients. Patients were allowed to have had prior anti-PD-1, anti-PD-L1 or anti-CTLA-4 therapy, and around 41% of the dose-escalation patients had previously received checkpoint inhibitors. Of the approximately 50 patients in dose escalation, about 19 had hepatocellular carcinoma, some 15 had melanoma, 9 had renal cell carcinoma and 9 had head and neck cancer. Partial responses were achieved by three dose-escalation patients, of whom one had hepatocellular carcinoma and two had cutaneous melanoma. Beyond this particular receptor, the publication reports: The antigen specificity of the peripheral T cells that underwent clonal expansion was not determined. In the 0.1-3.0 mg/kg groups, partial responders had among the lowest normalized peripheral clonal expansion, particularly in CD8+ T cells. After ivuxolimab, expanded clones were on average more numerous among CD8+ T cells than among CD4+ T cells. Low levels of normalized T-cell clonal expansion were also seen in some patients who did not respond. At doses from 0.1 to 3.0 mg/kg, clonal expansion was seen in both CD4+ and CD8+ blood T cells between baseline and week 6.

The trial excluded patients who had a history of autoimmune disease or who were on systemic immunosuppression. Peripheral blood for TCR sequencing was collected from all dose cohorts at baseline, on cycle 4 day 1, and on cycle 7 day 1. Samples came from an open-label, multicenter, first-in-human phase I dose-escalation trial of ivuxolimab. Adults with locally advanced or metastatic melanoma, renal cell carcinoma, hepatocellular carcinoma or head and neck squamous cell carcinoma were enrolled in the trial. CD4+ and CD8+ T cells were sorted separately from peripheral blood before TCR sequencing. As to this clone: Its antigen is not yet known. There are no base qualities to consult, and no much larger clone falls within one base.

Genomic DNA was isolated from the sorted cells so that the TCRbeta CDR3 region could be sequenced. The immunoSEQ Assay was used to sequence the TCRbeta CDR3 regions. TCRdb re-hosts the immuneACCESS table, in-frame sequences only. Its copies lack some clones; in the studies checked, an unresolved V gene accounts for under half of them, and the cause for the rest is not known. A total of about 55,000 clones appear in this sample, about 90% of them only once. Jointly, the top ten make up approximately 13% of the sample. There are 16 amino acids in the CDR3, from cysteine to phenylalanine inclusive. The only DNA kept is the CDR3, 48 bases in frame from the first base. CDR1 and CDR2 are drawn from the germline V gene: SGHAT, FQNNGV. V drops 5 bases and J drops 0 bases, leaving 16 bases in between.

The source material was CD4+ or CD8+ T cells sorted from blood, sampled in a trial of the OX40 agonist ivuxolimab. The sequence links TRBV11-2 to TRBJ1-1; TRBD1 is possibly the D segment (5 matching bases). The sequence was collected from an adult with an advanced solid tumor such as melanoma, head and neck, liver or kidney cancer. The DNA is TGTGCCAGCAGCCGAGGACTTGGGACTCTGAACACTGAAGCTTTCTTT. This encodes CASSRGLGTLNTEAFF.